A few counts support the clone carrying this T cell receptor (beta chain). The source of the sample is a study of blood T cells in healthy people across ages. Trimming removed 3 bases at V and 1 base at J, with 13 bases between. Germline V gives CDR1 SGDLS, CDR2 YYNGEE. CDR3 size: 15 residues. Combining a sample-barcoded 5' primer with a J-beta primer mix, a second PCR ran for 7 to 11 cycles. TCRdb recomputed calls from the 5' RACE reads with MiXCR, one row per CDR3 protein. This sample has over 600,000 distinct CDR3 sequences, with about 46% found just once. This chain uses TRBV9 with TRBJ1-2, with no clear D. The specimen sequenced was blood. The sequence came from a man at least 80 years old in good health. CDR3 nucleotides: TGTGCCAGCAGCGCCCACTATCCGGATAACTATGGCTACACCTTC. Translated, it gives CASSAHYPDNYGYTF.